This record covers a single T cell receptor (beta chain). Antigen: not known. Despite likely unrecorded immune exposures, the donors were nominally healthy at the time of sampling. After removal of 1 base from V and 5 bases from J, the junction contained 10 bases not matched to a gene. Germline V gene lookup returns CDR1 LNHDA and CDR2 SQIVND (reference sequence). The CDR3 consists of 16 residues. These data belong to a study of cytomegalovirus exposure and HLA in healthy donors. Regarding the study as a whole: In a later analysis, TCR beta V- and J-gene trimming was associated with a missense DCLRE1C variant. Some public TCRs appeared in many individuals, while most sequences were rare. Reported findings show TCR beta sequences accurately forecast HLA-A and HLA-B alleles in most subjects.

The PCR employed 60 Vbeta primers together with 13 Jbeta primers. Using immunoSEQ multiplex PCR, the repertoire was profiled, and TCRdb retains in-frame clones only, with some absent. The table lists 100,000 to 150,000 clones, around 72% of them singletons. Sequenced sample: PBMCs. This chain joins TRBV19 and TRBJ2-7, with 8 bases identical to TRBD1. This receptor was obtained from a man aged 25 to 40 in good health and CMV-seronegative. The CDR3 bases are TGTGCCAGTAGTATAGGGACCCGGGACAGGTTCGACGAGCAGTACTTC. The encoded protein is CASSIGTRDRFDEQYF.